This record concerns one T cell receptor (beta chain) sequence. This entry comes from a study of blood T cell repertoires in COVID-19. The overall study: Whether acute or convalescent, the COVID-19 samples came from the United States, Italy and Spain.

V lost 0 bases to trimming and J lost 5 bases; unmatched junction nucleotides: 8. CDR3 length: 17 residues. The germline CDR1 and CDR2 sequences are SEHNR and FQNEAQ (reference sequence). Source study methods: Estimated nucleated cell counts came from reference gene primer amplification. The protocol was immunoSEQ multiplex PCR, while the TCRdb copy is restricted to in-frame clones and leaves out a portion. Clone size and the V and J calls come from that table; the DNA yielded D and trimming. The profile shows over 150,000 clones, over 60% of them singletons. This receptor was identified in a woman of 80 years or more with acute or convalescent COVID-19. Sequencing used peripheral blood. The chain joins TRBV7-9 to TRBJ2-3; TRBD2 matches at 10 bases. The CDR3 protein is CASSLARTSGVIDTQYF. The CDR3 nucleotides are TGTGCCAGCAGCTTAGCGCGGACTAGCGGTGTAATAGATACGCAGTATTTT. The whole variable domain, remainder taken from reference TRBV7-9 and TRBJ2-3, is DTGVSQNPRHKITKRGQNVTFRCDPISEHNRLYWYRQTLGQGPEFLTYFQNEAQLEKSRLLSDRFSAERPKGSFSTLEIQRTEQGDSAMYLCASSLARTSGVIDTQYFGPGTRLTVL.